The 24 T cell receptor beta chains below come from one sample, sequenced in a study of blood T cell repertoires in COVID-19. Assay used: immunoSEQ multiplex PCR; TCRdb lists only in-frame clones, some missing. The sample yields 200,000 to 250,000 clones, just over 85% seen once. Sequencing was performed on peripheral blood. The receptors were sampled from a man at least 80 years old with acute or convalescent COVID-19.

CDR3: CATGQGALNTEAFF. The DNA for the CDR3 is TGTGCCACTGGACAGGGGGCGTTGAACACTGAAGCTTTCTTT. The V gene is TRBV7-2, the J gene TRBJ1-1; TRBD1 agrees at 11 bases. V was clipped by 10 bases and J by 0 bases; unmatched bases: 4. This CDR3 region has 14 residues. Looked up from germline, CDR1 is SGHTA and CDR2 is FQGNSA.

This clone has just one count. The V and J genes are TRBV7-2 and TRBJ2-4, with 7 bases matching TRBD1. Germline V gene sequence: CDR1 SGHTA, CDR2 FQGNSA. V lost 5 bases, J lost 1 base, and 11 bases stayed unmatched. This CDR3 region has 17 residues. The CDR3 is CASSASTGNGAKNIQYF. The CDR3 DNA is TGTGCCAGCAGCGCCTCGACAGGGAATGGGGCCAAAAACATTCAGTACTTC.

The chain has TRBV28 and TRBJ2-2; D is perhaps TRBD1 (6 bases). Trimming left V 8 bases short and J 8 bases short, with 12 bases between. Germline assignment: CDR1 MDHEN and CDR2 SYDVKM. This CDR3 is built from 12 residues. The chain's CDR3 is CASRRTVGELFF. The CDR3 coding sequence is TGTGCCAGCCGGCGGACAGTAGGGGAGCTGTTTTTT.

This clone was seen just once. V usage is TRBV5-6 and J usage is TRBJ1-3, with D tentatively TRBD1 (6 bases). Looked up from germline, CDR1 is SGHDT and CDR2 is YYEEEE. V shed 2 bases and J shed 2 bases, with 11 bases lying between them. The CDR3 spans 15 residues. DNA of the CDR3: TGTGCCAGCAGCTTCGCCGGGACAACTGGAAACACCATATATTTT. Translating gives CASSFAGTTGNTIYF.

The V and J genes are TRBV9 and TRBJ1-6; the match to TRBD1 covers 12 bases. Germline CDR1 reads SGDLS; CDR2 reads YYNGEE. The V gene end was trimmed by 3 bases and the J gene end by 4 bases; junction bases not matched to a gene: 11. This CDR3 region has 19 residues. CDR3 bases: TGTGCCAGCAGCGCAGGGGACAGGGGGCGCGTTACTTATAATTCACCCCTCCACTTT. As protein: CASSAGDRGRVTYNSPLHF. The variable domain in full, with the rest retrieved from reference TRBV9 and TRBJ1-6, is DSGVTQTPKHLITATGQRVTLRCSPRSGDLSVYWYQQSLDQGLQFLIQYYNGEERAKGNILERFSAQQFPDLHSELNLSSLELGDSALYFCASSAGDRGRVTYNSPLHFGNGTRLTVT.

The chain couples TRBV4-2 to TRBJ2-3, with D perhaps TRBD2 (6 bases). Germline CDR1 is LGHNA and CDR2 is YNFKEQ. The germline V and J ends were trimmed by 0 bases and 0 bases, with 10 bases remaining between them. CDR3 length equals 16 residues. As DNA, the CDR3 is TGTGCCAGCAGCCAAGAGGCGGGGCAAAGCACAGATACGCAGTATTTT. It translates to CASSQEAGQSTDTQYF.

The CDR3 DNA is TGTGCCAGCAGTTACTCCGGCAGGCCCTACGAGCAGTACTTC. Its translation is CASSYSGRPYEQYF. The chain couples TRBV6-6 to TRBJ2-7; D unresolved. The CDR3 covers 14 residues. CDR1 is MNHNY, CDR2 SVGAGI, per germline (reference sequence). V gave up 0 bases and J gave up 2 bases, with 8 bases separating them.

The count of this clone is one. V usage is TRBV16 and J usage is TRBJ1-2; D not resolved. The CDR3 totals 14 residues. Between the trimmed V and J ends, which lost 0 bases and 2 bases, there was a span of 7 bases. Germline V gene sequence: CDR1 KGHSY, CDR2 FQNENV. The CDR3 here is CASSQSSRNYGYTF. Written as DNA, the CDR3 is TGTGCCAGCAGCCAATCATCCAGGAACTATGGCTACACCTTC. Filled out from reference TRBV16 and TRBJ1-2, the complete variable domain reads GEEVAQTPKHLVRGEGQKAKLYCAPIKGHSYVFWYQQVLKNEFKFLISFQNENVFDETGMPKERFSAKCLPNSPCSLEIQATKLEDSAVYFCASSQSSRNYGYTFGSGTRLTVV.

The J gene is TRBJ1-6, the V gene TRBV7-8; D is possibly TRBD1 (5 bases). The CDR3 length is 16 residues. In germline, CDR1 is SGHVS, CDR2 FQNEAQ. Trimming took off 5 bases at V and 1 base at J, with 12 bases between the two ends. The CDR3 coding sequence is TGTGCCAGCAGCCCGCAGGGAGGGTCCTATAATTCACCCCTCCACTTT. It yields the protein CASSPQGGSYNSPLHF.

This chain links TRBV25-1 with TRBJ2-5; D is perhaps TRBD2 (6 bases). The CDR3 runs 14 residues. Trimming took off 1 base at V and 5 bases at J, with 11 bases between the two ends. Germline V CDR1 and CDR2: MGHDK, SYGVNS. In DNA form, the CDR3 reads TGTGCCAGCAGTGAATCTGGACTACCGGAGACCCAGTACTTC. Protein product: CASSESGLPETQYF.

V is TRBV30 and J is TRBJ2-2; 11 nucleotides align to TRBD2. This CDR3 comprises 15 residues. V lost 4 bases, J lost 0 bases, and 1 base stayed unmatched. Germline loops: CDR1 GTSNPN, CDR2 SVGIG (reference sequence). CDR3 region: CAWTSGRTNTGELFF. The CDR3 DNA reads TGTGCCTGGACTAGCGGGAGGACGAACACCGGGGAGCTGTTTTTT.

The V and J genes are TRBV6-1 and TRBJ2-1, with TRBD1 identical over 8 bases. Germline CDR1 reads MNHNS; CDR2 reads SASEGT. J lost 10 bases, V lost 3 bases, and 17 bases had no gene match. The CDR3 is made up of 17 amino acids. CDR3 residues: CASSDPPTGARSREQFF. CDR3 in DNA: TGTGCCAGCAGTGACCCTCCGACAGGGGCACGTTCAAGGGAGCAGTTCTTC.

The chain employs TRBV29-1 and TRBJ2-2; D not certain. The CDR3 totals 14 residues. The germline V gene has CDR1 SQVTM and CDR2 ANQGSEA. Trimming took off 7 bases at V and 0 bases at J, with 12 bases between the two ends. CDR3 in amino acids: CSAPLGSNTGELFF. The CDR3 DNA reads as TGCAGCGCCCCTCTAGGTTCGAACACCGGGGAGCTGTTTTTT.

This rearrangement joins TRBV19 to TRBJ1-2; tentatively, D is TRBD1 (6 bases). Germline V gene data show CDR1 as LNHDA and CDR2 as SQIVND (reference sequence). The CDR3 covers 15 residues. The V end was cut by 6 bases, the J end by 2 bases, with 16 bases between. Here the CDR3 DNA reads TGTGCCAGTAGACCACCTGGAGGACAGAACTATGGCTACACCTTC. It translates to CASRPPGGQNYGYTF.

The rearrangement links TRBV7-6 to TRBJ1-4; D gene unclear. This CDR3 has 15 residues. V was clipped by 4 bases and J by 4 bases, with 13 bases between them. Germline values: CDR1 SGHVS, CDR2 FNYEAQ. The CDR3 loop is CASSSSAENNEKLFF. CDR3 DNA: TGTGCCAGCAGCTCATCGGCGGAAAATAATGAAAAACTGTTTTTT.

This clone is a singleton in its sample. This chain joins TRBV10-3 and TRBJ2-7; TRBD2 matches 10 bases. The CDR3 spans 16 residues. Looked up from germline, CDR1 is ENHRY and CDR2 is SYGVKD. V was pared by 3 bases and J by 0 bases, with 5 bases of the junction left unmatched. CDR3 nucleotide sequence: TGTGCCATCAGTGAATATAGCGGGGGGAGCTCCTACGAGCAGTACTTC. Protein product: CAISEYSGGSSYEQYF.

The chain uses TRBV5-1 and TRBJ2-7, with 12 bases matching TRBD1. This CDR3 is built from 14 residues. The V gene's germline CDR1 is SGHRS and CDR2 YFSETQ. The V and J ends lost 4 bases and 6 bases, in that order; junction bases with no gene match: 5. In DNA form, the CDR3 reads TGCGCCAGCAGCCCCGGGACAGGGGGCGGCGAGCAGTACTTC. As protein: CASSPGTGGGEQYF.

The rearrangement uses TRBV13 and TRBJ2-3, with 7 bases matching TRBD2. Germline V gene data show CDR1 as PRHDT and CDR2 as FYEKMQ (reference sequence). The length of the CDR3 is 18 residues. Unmatched junction bases numbered 17, after V lost 0 bases and J lost 8 bases. The CDR3 reads CASSLGFERGGGSGTQYF. The CDR3 coding sequence is TGTGCCAGCAGCTTAGGGTTTGAGCGGGGAGGTGGTAGCGGTACGCAGTATTTT. The full variable domain, rest sourced from reference TRBV13 and TRBJ2-3, is AAGVIQSPRHLIKEKRETATLKCYPIPRHDTVYWYQQGPGQDPQFLISFYEKMQSDKGSIPDRFSAQQFSDYHSELNMSSLELGDSALYFCASSLGFERGGGSGTQYFGPGTRLTVL.

The chain combines TRBV10-1 with TRBJ2-2; 11 nucleotides agree with TRBD2. CDR1 is WNHNN and CDR2 is SYGVQD in the germline V gene (reference sequence). The ends lost 9 bases at V and 4 bases at J; junction bases unmatched: 10. This CDR3 region has 16 residues. CDR3 DNA sequence: TGCGCCAGGGGTGAACTAGCGGGAGATAGCACCGGGGAGCTGTTTTTT. It translates to CARGELAGDSTGELFF.

The gene calls are TRBV2 and TRBJ2-2; D is possibly TRBD1 (5 bases). Trimming left V 7 bases short and J 4 bases short, with 13 bases between. The CDR3 has 14 amino acids. Germline CDR1 is SNHLY and CDR2 is FYNNEI. The CDR3 reads CASKDTSGTGELFF. CDR3 DNA sequence: TGTGCCAGCAAGGACACCTCCGGCACCGGGGAGCTGTTTTTT.

The chain links TRBV7-9 to TRBJ2-1; TRBD1 matches 9 bases. Unmatched junction bases numbered 7, after V lost 5 bases and J lost 14 bases. The CDR3 runs to 12 residues. Germline V gene data show CDR1 as SEHNR and CDR2 as FQNEAQ (reference sequence). The CDR3 sequence is CASSHYTGGKFF. The CDR3 bases are TGTGCCAGCAGCCACTATACAGGGGGCAAGTTCTTC.

This chain connects TRBV21-1 to TRBJ1-5; the table assigns TRBD1, which was not confirmed against the DNA. TRBV21-1 represents a pseudogene. The CDR3 has 16 amino acids. CDR3 sequence: CASSKGVQGAVQPQHF. The CDR3 DNA reads TGTGCCAGCAGCAAAGGAGTACAGGGGGCAGTGCAGCCCCAGCATTTT.

The rearrangement links TRBV4-1 to TRBJ2-1; D ambiguous. The germline V gene encodes CDR1 MGHRA and CDR2 YSYEKL. Trimming removed 0 bases at V and 2 bases at J, with 8 bases between. The CDR3 is made up of 15 amino acids. DNA for the CDR3: TGCGCCAGCAGCCAAGAATTGGGCACCTACAATGAGCAGTTCTTC. It codes for CASSQELGTYNEQFF.

The chain is built from TRBV6-1 and TRBJ2-1, with D perhaps matching TRBD2 (6 bases). Trimming removed 5 bases from V and 4 bases from J, with 9 bases in between. Germline V gene sequence: CDR1 MNHNS, CDR2 SASEGT. The CDR3 spans 13 residues. CDR3 amino acids: CASSRGAYNEQFF. The CDR3 nucleotides are TGTGCCAGCAGTCGCGGGGCATACAATGAGCAGTTCTTC.